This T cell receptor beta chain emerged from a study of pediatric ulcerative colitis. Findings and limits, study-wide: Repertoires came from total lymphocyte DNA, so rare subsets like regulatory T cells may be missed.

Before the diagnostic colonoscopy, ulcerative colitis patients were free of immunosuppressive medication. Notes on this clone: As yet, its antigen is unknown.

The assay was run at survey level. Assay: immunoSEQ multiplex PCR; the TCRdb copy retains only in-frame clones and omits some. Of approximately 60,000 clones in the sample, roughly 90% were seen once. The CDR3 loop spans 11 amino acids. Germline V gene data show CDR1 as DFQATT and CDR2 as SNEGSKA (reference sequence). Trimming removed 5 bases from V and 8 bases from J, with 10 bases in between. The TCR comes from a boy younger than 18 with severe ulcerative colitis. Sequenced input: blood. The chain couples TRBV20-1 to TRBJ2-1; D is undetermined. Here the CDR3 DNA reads TGCAGTGCTCGCCATGGCGATGAGCAGTTCTTC. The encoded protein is CSARHGDEQFF.